The clone carrying this T cell receptor (beta chain) was counted between two and nine times. No antigen is known for it. This record belongs to a study of response to subunit inactivated influenza vaccine. Overall study results and limits: The authors offered the suggestion that each seasonal influenza vaccination recruits few new T cells.

From the RT-PCR reads, TCRdb called clonotypes with MiXCR, one entry per CDR3 protein. Here the sample spans more than 700,000 distinct CDR3 sequences, around 20% being singletons. Specimen: PBMCs from blood, collected less than 6 days after vaccination. The receptor comes from a man aged 50 to 60 who received an inactivated influenza vaccine.

The DNA of the CDR3 is TGCAGCGTTGAGGGGACCGAGGACTATGGCTACACCTTC. Its translation: CSVEGTEDYGYTF. This chain uses TRBV29-1 with TRBJ1-2, with a weak D call TRBD1 (5 bases). The V and J ends lost 3 bases and 3 bases respectively, with 11 bases between them. Per germline, CDR1 SQVTM and CDR2 ANQGSEA. The CDR3 length is 13 residues. The variable domain in full, with the rest retrieved from reference TRBV29-1 and TRBJ1-2, is SAVISQKPSRDICQRGTSLTIQCQVDSQVTMMFWYRQQPGQSLTLIATANQGSEATYESGFVIDKFPISRPNLTFSTLTVSNMSPEDSSIYLCSVEGTEDYGYTFGSGTRLTVV.